These 13 T cell receptor beta chains were sequenced from one sample in a study of blood T cells in healthy people across ages. Alongside a J-beta primer mix, a sample-barcoded 5' primer served in a second PCR lasting about 6 to 11 cycles. TCRdb fed the 5' RACE reads into MiXCR, producing one record per CDR3 protein. This table has approximately 830,000 distinct CDR3 sequences, 62% appearing once. Source material: blood. These TCRs come from a man aged 30 to 39 in good health.

This clonotype showed up just a few times. This chain uses TRBV12-3 or TRBV12-4 with TRBJ2-1, with TRBD2 matching over 11 bases. V gave up 5 bases and J gave up 4 bases; unmatched junction bases: 7. The CDR3 covers 16 residues. The CDR3 coding sequence is TGTGCCAGCAGTGGTCTAGCGGGGGGTAGTTACAATGAGCAGTTCTTC. This gives the protein CASSGLAGGSYNEQFF.

The chain joins TRBV13 to TRBJ1-1; TRBD1 is a possible D gene (6 bases). With 1 base removed from V and 11 bases from J, the gap between germline ends came to 14 bases. CDR1 and CDR2 (germline): PRHDT, FYEKMQ (reference sequence). The CDR3 spans 13 residues. As DNA, the CDR3 is TGTGCCAGCAGCTTAGCGGTGGGTCAGGGGGCTTTCTTT. Translated: CASSLAVGQGAFF. The full variable domain, with the rest looked up from reference TRBV13 and TRBJ1-1, is AAGVIQSPRHLIKEKRETATLKCYPIPRHDTVYWYQQGPGQDPQFLISFYEKMQSDKGSIPDRFSAQQFSDYHSELNMSSLELGDSALYFCASSLAVGQGAFFGQGTRLTVV.

As for this clonotype: This could be a read error, since a much larger clone is one nucleotide away. V usage is TRBV9 and J usage is TRBJ2-7, with a weak D call TRBD2 (6 bases). The V end lost 0 bases, the J end lost 2 bases, and 9 bases lay between the germline ends. The CDR3 loop spans 14 amino acids. Germline loops: CDR1 SGDLS, CDR2 YYNGEE. Here the CDR3 reads CASSVDGGPYEQYF. The CDR3 DNA sequence: TGTGCCAGCAGCGTAGACGGGGGTCCCTACGAGCAGTACTTC. Using reference TRBV9 and TRBJ2-7 for the parts outside the CDR3, the full variable domain is DSGVTQTPKHLITATGQRVTLRCSPRSGDLSVYWYQQSLDQGLQFLIQYYNGEERAKGNILERFSAQQFPDLHSELNLSSLELGDSALYFCASSVDGGPYEQYFGPGTRLTVT.

A word on this clonotype: This could be a read error, since a much larger clone is one nucleotide away. The chain couples TRBV29-1 to TRBJ2-7; weak D call: TRBD1 (6 bases). V lost 0 bases and J 5 bases, leaving 17 bases between the germline ends. The germline CDR1 and CDR2 sequences are SQVTM and ANQGSEA. The CDR3 is made up of 15 amino acids. CDR3 bases: TGCAGCGTTGAAGATGGAGCAGGGGACGCCGACGAGCAGTACTTC. As protein: CSVEDGAGDADEQYF.

The chain uses TRBV12-3 or TRBV12-4 and TRBJ2-5; 15 nucleotides agree with TRBD2. The CDR3 covers 16 residues. Trimming took 7 bases from V and 4 from J; bases not matched to a gene: 7. In DNA, the CDR3 is TGTGCCAGCACCGGACTAGCGGGGGGGCCTCGAGAGACCCAGTACTTC. As protein: CASTGLAGGPRETQYF.

The V call is TRBV6-1, the J call TRBJ2-3, with D perhaps matching TRBD1 or TRBD2 (5 bases each). CDR3 length equals 14 residues. Per the germline V gene, CDR1 is MNHNS and CDR2 is SASEGT. V lost 6 bases, J lost 2 bases, and 12 bases lay in between. CDR3 bases: TGTGCCAGCAGCGGGGCGCGGATCACAGATACGCAGTATTTT. Translation: CASSGARITDTQYF.

This clonotype was counted a single time. The CDR3 is CSARDKGNTEAFF. Here the CDR3 DNA reads TGCAGTGCTAGAGACAAGGGGAACACTGAAGCTTTCTTT. This chain connects TRBV20-1 to TRBJ1-1; D gene ambiguous. The germline V gene encodes CDR1 DFQATT and CDR2 SNEGSKA (reference sequence). The V end was cut by 0 bases, the J end by 1 base, with 6 bases between. The CDR3 is made up of 13 amino acids.

The J gene is TRBJ1-1, the V gene TRBV14; D remains ambiguous. CDR3 length: 14 amino acids. CDR1 is SGHDN, CDR2 FVKESK, per germline. V was trimmed by 4 bases and J by 5 bases, leaving 14 bases between them. CDR3 loop: CASSPLISGTEAFF. The CDR3 DNA sequence: TGTGCCAGCAGCCCCCTCATTTCGGGGACTGAAGCTTTCTTT.

The chain combines TRBV12-3 or TRBV12-4 with TRBJ2-2, with TRBD1 matching 8 bases. This CDR3 contains 15 residues. With V trimmed by 8 bases and J by 1 base, 6 bases remained unmatched. The CDR3 DNA is TGTGCCAGCCGGAGGGGACAGGAGAACACCGGGGAGCTGTTTTTT. Translation gives CASRRGQENTGELFF.

V gene TRBV20-1 combines with J gene TRBJ2-5; D assignment may be TRBD1 or TRBD2 (5 bases each). Germline V gene sequence: CDR1 DFQATT, CDR2 SNEGSKA (reference sequence). There are 12 residues in the CDR3. Trimming took off 3 bases at V and 4 bases at J, with 9 bases between the two ends. CDR3 sequence reads: CSARWGSETQYF. CDR3 sequence (DNA): TGCAGTGCTAGGTGGGGGTCAGAGACCCAGTACTTC.

The rearrangement uses TRBV12-3 or TRBV12-4 and TRBJ1-2; 7 bases are shared with TRBD1. With 11 bases clipped from V and 3 bases from J, the junction kept 12 bases outside the gene matches. The CDR3 loop spans 14 amino acids. The CDR3 region is CASDNQGDYYGYTF. CDR3 DNA sequence: TGTGCCTCCGATAACCAGGGGGACTACTATGGCTACACCTTC.

The rearrangement joins TRBV6-6 to TRBJ2-3; D may be TRBD2 (6 bases). CDR3 length: 16 amino acids. Trimming shortened V by 6 bases and J by 4 bases, and 20 bases separated the two germline ends. Germline V gene sequence: CDR1 MNHNY, CDR2 SVGAGI (reference sequence). CDR3 protein: CASSYSRGRIADTQYF. Here the CDR3 DNA reads TGTGCCAGCAGCTATTCTCGGGGGAGGATAGCAGATACGCAGTATTTT.

This clonotype was detected a few times. The chain carries TRBV3-1 and TRBJ2-1; TRBD2 agrees at 12 bases. The CDR3 is made up of 17 amino acids. The trim removed 1 base at V and 1 base at J, leaving 2 bases unmatched. Germline V gene lookup returns CDR1 LGHDT and CDR2 YNNKEL (reference sequence). DNA of the CDR3: TGTGCCAGCAGCCAAGCTAGCGGGGGGGCGTCCTACAATGAGCAGTTCTTC. It is translated as CASSQASGGASYNEQFF.